This T cell receptor beta chain was obtained from a study of T cells after yellow fever vaccination. As for the study in general: SMART-Seq v4 Ultra Low Input prepared libraries from low-cell fractions. General study points: The booster saw the reappearance of most primary-vaccination clones (96% CD4, around 90% CD8). Repertoires sorted by FACS could include abundant clonotypes that are contaminants from the bulk population.

This clonotype was counted at least ten times. Its target is not known. The study made its TCR cDNA through 5'RACE template switching. That step introduced a universal primer site along with UMIs. MiXCR, run by TCRdb on the 5' RACE reads, gives a single entry per CDR3 protein. The sample holds 170,000 or so distinct CDR3 sequences, approximately 6.2% seen once. The CDR3 is 14 amino acids. V lost 1 base to trimming and J lost 2 bases, with 9 bases between them. Germline V CDR1 and CDR2: SQVTM, ANQGSEA. The sequencing here drew on CD4+ T cells sorted from PBMCs, taken on the day of the first yellow fever vaccination. This chain uses TRBV29-1 with TRBJ2-1; a possible D gene is TRBD2 (6 bases). The receptor comes from a man between 18 and 35 years old who received the YFV17D yellow fever vaccine. CDR3 DNA: TGCAGCGTTGAAGGGGGGGTTACCTACAATGAGCAGTTCTTC. This encodes CSVEGGVTYNEQFF.